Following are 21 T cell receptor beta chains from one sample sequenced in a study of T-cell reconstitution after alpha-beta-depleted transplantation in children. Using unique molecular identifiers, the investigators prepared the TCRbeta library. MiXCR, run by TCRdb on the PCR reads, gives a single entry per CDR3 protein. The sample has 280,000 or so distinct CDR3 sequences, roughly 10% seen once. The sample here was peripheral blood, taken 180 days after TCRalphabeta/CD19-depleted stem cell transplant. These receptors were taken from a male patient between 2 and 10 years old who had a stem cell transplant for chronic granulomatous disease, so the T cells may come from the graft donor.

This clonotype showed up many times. As DNA, the CDR3 is TGTGCCAGCAGTCCGGACAGGGCCAAAAACATTCAGTACTTC. Its translation is CASSPDRAKNIQYF. This chain connects TRBV6-2 or TRBV6-3 to TRBJ2-4; 7 bases match TRBD1. This CDR3 has 14 amino acids. With V trimmed by 5 bases and J by 1 base, 2 bases remained unmatched. Germline values: CDR1 MNHEY, CDR2 SVGEGT.

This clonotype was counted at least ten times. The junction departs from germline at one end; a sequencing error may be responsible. The CDR3 DNA reads TGTGCCAGCACCCTACCGCCGGGGCAGGTTAGGAATTTT. Translation gives CASTLPPGQVRNF. The gene calls are TRBV12-3 or TRBV12-4 and TRBJ1-3; maybe TRBD1 (5 bases). The CDR3 runs 13 residues.

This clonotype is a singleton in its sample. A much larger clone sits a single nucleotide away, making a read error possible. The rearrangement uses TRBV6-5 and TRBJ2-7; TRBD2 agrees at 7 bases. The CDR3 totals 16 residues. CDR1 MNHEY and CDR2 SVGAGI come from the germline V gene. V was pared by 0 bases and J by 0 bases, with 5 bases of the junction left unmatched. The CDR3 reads CASSYSTSRLSYEQYF. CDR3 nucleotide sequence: TGTGCCAGCAGTTACTCGACTAGCAGGCTCTCCTACGAGCAGTACTTC.

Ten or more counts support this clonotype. CDR3 protein: CASSLARVGYEQYF. The DNA for the CDR3 is TGTGCCAGCAGCTTAGCAAGGGTTGGGTACGAGCAGTACTTC. V usage is TRBV7-6 and J usage is TRBJ2-7; D is uncertain. The CDR3 extends over 14 amino acids. V lost 0 bases and J 4 bases, leaving 10 bases between the germline ends. Germline V lookup: CDR1 SGHVS, CDR2 FNYEAQ.

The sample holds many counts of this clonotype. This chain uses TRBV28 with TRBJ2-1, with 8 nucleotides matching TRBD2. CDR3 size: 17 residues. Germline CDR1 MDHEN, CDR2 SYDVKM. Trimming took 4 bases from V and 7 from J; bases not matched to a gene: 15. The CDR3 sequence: CASSYALGASGWNEQFF. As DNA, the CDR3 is TGTGCCAGCAGTTACGCGCTTGGGGCTAGCGGGTGGAATGAGCAGTTCTTC.

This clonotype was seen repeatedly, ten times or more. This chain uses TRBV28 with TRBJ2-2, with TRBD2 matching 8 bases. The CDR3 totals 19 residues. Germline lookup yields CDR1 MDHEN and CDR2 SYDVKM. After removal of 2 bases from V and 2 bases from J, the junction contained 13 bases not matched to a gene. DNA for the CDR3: TGTGCCAGCAGTTTAGTAGTGACTAGCGCAAGACTAAACACCGGGGAGCTGTTTTTT. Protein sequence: CASSLVVTSARLNTGELFF.

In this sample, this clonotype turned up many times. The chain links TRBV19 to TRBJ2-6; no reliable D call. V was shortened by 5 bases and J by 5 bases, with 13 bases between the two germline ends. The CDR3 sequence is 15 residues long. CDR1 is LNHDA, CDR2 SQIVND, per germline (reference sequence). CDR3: CASSAERWRANVLTF. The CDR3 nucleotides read TGTGCCAGTAGTGCCGAAAGGTGGAGGGCCAACGTCCTGACTTTC.

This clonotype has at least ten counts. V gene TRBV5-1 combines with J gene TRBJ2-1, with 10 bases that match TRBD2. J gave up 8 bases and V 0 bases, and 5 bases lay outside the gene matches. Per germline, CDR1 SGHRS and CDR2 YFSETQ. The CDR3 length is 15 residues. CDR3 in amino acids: CASSLVAGGGDEQFF. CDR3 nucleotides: TGCGCCAGCAGCTTGGTAGCGGGAGGCGGGGATGAGCAGTTCTTC.

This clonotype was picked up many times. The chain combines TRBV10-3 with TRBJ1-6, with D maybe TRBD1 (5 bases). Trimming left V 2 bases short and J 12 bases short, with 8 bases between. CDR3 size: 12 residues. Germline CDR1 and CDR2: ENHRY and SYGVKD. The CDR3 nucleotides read TGTGCCATCAGTGAGGCCAGGGAACCCCTCCACTTT. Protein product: CAISEAREPLHF.

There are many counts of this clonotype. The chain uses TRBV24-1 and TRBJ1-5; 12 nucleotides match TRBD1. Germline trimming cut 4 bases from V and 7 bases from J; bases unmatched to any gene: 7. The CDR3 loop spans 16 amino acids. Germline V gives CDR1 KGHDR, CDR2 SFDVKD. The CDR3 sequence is CATSDRDRGPRQPQHF. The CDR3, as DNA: TGTGCCACCAGTGACCGGGACAGGGGGCCGCGGCAGCCCCAGCATTTT.

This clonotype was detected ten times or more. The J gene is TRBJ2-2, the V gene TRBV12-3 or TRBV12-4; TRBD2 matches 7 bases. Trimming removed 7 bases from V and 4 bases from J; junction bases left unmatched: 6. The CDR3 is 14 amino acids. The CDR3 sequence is CASTTTSFTGELFF. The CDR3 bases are TGTGCCAGCACGACGACTAGCTTCACCGGGGAGCTGTTTTTT.

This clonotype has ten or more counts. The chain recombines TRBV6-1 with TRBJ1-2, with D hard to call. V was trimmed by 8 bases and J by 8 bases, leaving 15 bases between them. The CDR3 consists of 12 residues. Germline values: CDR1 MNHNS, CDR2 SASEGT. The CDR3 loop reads CASLKGVGGYTF. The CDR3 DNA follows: TGTGCCAGCTTGAAGGGAGTGGGCGGCTACACCTTC.

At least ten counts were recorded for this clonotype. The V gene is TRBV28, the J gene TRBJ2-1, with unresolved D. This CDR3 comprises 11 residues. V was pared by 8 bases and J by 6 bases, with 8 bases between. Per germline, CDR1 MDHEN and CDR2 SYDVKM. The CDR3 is CASAWTNEQFF. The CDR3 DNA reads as TGTGCCAGCGCCTGGACCAATGAGCAGTTCTTC.

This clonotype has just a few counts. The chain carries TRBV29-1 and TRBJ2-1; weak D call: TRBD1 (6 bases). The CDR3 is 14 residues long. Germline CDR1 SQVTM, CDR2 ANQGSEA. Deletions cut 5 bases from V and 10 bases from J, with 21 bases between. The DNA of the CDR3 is TGCAGCGTTCACTTATCTCTCGGACAGTACGAGCAGTTCTTC. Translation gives CSVHLSLGQYEQFF.

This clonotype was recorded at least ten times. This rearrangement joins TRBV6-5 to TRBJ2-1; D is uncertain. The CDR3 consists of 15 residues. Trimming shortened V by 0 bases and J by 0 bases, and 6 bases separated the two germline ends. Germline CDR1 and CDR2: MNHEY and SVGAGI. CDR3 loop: CASSYSRVSYNEQFF. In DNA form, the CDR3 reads TGTGCCAGCAGTTACTCACGAGTCTCCTACAATGAGCAGTTCTTC.

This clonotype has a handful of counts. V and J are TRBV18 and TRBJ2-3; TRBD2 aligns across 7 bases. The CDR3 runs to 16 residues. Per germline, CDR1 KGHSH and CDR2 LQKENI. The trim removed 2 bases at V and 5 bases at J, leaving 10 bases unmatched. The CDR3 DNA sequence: TGTGCCAGCTCACCAGGGACCAGCGGGATTGGAGATACGCAGTATTTT. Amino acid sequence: CASSPGTSGIGDTQYF.

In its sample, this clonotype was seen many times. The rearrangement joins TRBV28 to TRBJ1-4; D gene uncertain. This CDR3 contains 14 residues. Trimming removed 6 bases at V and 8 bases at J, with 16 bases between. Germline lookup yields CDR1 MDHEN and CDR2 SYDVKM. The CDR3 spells CASSPQRTGEKLFF. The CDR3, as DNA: TGTGCCAGCAGCCCCCAACGAACCGGGGAAAAACTGTTTTTT.

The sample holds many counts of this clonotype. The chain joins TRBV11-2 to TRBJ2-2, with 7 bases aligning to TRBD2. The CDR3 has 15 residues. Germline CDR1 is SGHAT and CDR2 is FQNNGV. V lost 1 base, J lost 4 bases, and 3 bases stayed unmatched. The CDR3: CASSLGLALTGELFF. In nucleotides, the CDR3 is TGTGCCAGCAGCTTAGGACTAGCCCTCACCGGGGAGCTGTTTTTT.

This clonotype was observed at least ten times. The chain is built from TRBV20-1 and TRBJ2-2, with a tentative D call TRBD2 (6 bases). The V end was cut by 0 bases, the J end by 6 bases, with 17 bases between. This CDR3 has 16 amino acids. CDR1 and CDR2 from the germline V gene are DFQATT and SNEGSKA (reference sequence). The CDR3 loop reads CSARDLVRGGAGELFF. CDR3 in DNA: TGCAGTGCTAGAGATCTTGTGCGGGGAGGCGCCGGGGAGCTGTTTTTT.

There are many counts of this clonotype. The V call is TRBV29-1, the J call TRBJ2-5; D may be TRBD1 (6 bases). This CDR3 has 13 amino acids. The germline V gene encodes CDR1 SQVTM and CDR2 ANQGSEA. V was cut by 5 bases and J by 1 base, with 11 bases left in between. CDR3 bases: TGCAGCGTTAGACAGGACTTCCAAGAGACCCAGTACTTC. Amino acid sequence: CSVRQDFQETQYF. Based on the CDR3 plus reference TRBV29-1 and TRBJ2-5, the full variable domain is SAVISQKPSRDICQRGTSLTIQCQVDSQVTMMFWYRQQPGQSLTLIATANQGSEATYESGFVIDKFPISRPNLTFSTLTVSNMSPEDSSIYLCSVRQDFQETQYFGPGTRLLVL.

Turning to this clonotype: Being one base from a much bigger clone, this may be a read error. The CDR3 is CSVESYNTIYF. CDR3 DNA sequence: TGCAGCGTTGAAAGTTACAACACCATATATTTT. The rearrangement uses TRBV29-1 and TRBJ1-3; D not resolved. Germline values: CDR1 SQVTM, CDR2 ANQGSEA. This CDR3 is 11 amino acids long. V gave up 2 bases and J gave up 7 bases, with 6 bases separating them.